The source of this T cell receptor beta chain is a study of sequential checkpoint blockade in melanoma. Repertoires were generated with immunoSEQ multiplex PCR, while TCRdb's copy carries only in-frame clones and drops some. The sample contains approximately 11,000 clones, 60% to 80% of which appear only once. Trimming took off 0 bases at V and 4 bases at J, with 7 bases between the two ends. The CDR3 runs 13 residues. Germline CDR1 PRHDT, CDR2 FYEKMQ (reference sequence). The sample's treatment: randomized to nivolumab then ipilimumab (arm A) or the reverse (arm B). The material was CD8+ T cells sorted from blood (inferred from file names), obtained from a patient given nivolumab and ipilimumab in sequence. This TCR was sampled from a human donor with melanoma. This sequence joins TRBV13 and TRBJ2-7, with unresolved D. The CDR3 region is CASSLGRVYEQYF. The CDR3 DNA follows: TGTGCCAGCAGCTTAGGCCGCGTATACGAGCAGTACTTC.